This T cell receptor beta chain was recorded in a study of T cell responses to AZD1222 COVID-19 vaccine. Deletions cut 4 bases from V and 4 bases from J, with 18 bases between. Looked up from germline, CDR1 is SGHRS and CDR2 is YFSETQ. The CDR3 contains 15 residues. The table came from immunoSEQ multiplex PCR; TCRdb's copy has only in-frame clones and leaves some out. The table includes under 150,000 clones, 93% detected once. The TCR comes from an adult in good health. The specimen comprised peripheral blood, sampled on day 0 of AZD1222 vaccination. This chain uses TRBV5-1 with TRBJ2-7, with D possibly being TRBD2 (6 bases). In DNA, the CDR3 is TGCGCCAGCAGCCCGGCTGGGACTGGATCATACGAGCAGTACTTC. It is translated as CASSPAGTGSYEQYF.